The subject of this entry is one T cell receptor beta chain. This clone was recorded once. The antigen it binds to is not known. Base qualities are not at hand, and no much larger clone is one base apart. The immunoSEQ Assay was the method used to sequence TCRbeta CDR3 regions. After extraction, genomic DNA underwent amplification by bias-controlled multiplex PCR, followed by high-throughput sequencing. On the authors' methods: To quantify the absolute abundance of every unique TCRbeta CDR3 region, sequences were collapsed and filtered. T cell fraction was estimated by normalizing TCRbeta template counts to usable DNA, which was measured by amplifying reference genes present in all nucleated cells. Repertoire TCRs were annotated as SARS-CoV-2-specific when V gene, CDR3 amino acid sequence and J gene were exactly matched to a known reactive TCR set. The reference SARS-CoV-2 TCR set was derived from MIRA and filtered for enrichment in COVID-19-positive ImmuneCODE repertoires, a step that removed public or cross-reactive TCRs. Using the MIRA antigens, annotated TCRs were further analysed by specific ORF or by position within an ORF. Breadth was defined as the number of annotated unique rearrangements divided by the total number of unique productive rearrangements, and depth was defined as the summed frequency of the annotated unique rearrangements. TCR breadth was compared between groups using two-sided Wilcoxon rank-sum tests. What TCRdb holds here is the immuneACCESS table cut down to in-frame rearrangements. Part of the clones is not present; checked against another copy, under half of the missing clones reflect an unresolved V gene, and the others are unexplained. V and J calls and clone size are copied from that table; D and trimming were computed from the DNA. For this sample the table gives roughly 680,000 clones, of which around 92% were detected only once. Of the sample, 1.5% falls within the top ten clones.

The label giving this sample's treatment or condition can be read as: 19 received Ad26.COV2.S at low or high dose, single or two shots; about 5 received placebo; per-sample allocation not given. For vaccine and placebo recipients, the sequenced repertoires came from samples collected on day 63 after the first injection. In Cohort 1b, 25 to 30 adults aged 18-55 years were enrolled at a single site in Boston, USA, between 29 July and 7 August 2020. As a vaccine, Ad26.COV2.S was a replication-incompetent adenovirus type 26 vector that expressed a prefusion-stabilized SARS-CoV-2 spike protein derived from the original Wuhan strain. The data originate from a study of Ad26.COV2.S vaccination and SARS-CoV-2 variants (dated by TCRdb to the early 2020s). Background for the entire study: Donors in the vaccine arm were drawn from COV1001, a multicentre, randomized, double-blind, placebo-controlled phase I-IIa trial testing Ad26.COV2.S in healthy adults. Ad26.COV2.S was given intramuscularly at 5x10^10 or 1x10^11 viral particles, as a single shot or as two shots 56 days apart. TCRbeta repertoire sequencing served as the tool for gauging how specific and how broad the SARS-CoV-2-reactive T cell receptors were following Ad26.COV2.S vaccination. The TCR-sequenced set comprised approximately 32 samples: some 20 Ad26.COV2.S vaccine recipients, 5 placebo recipients and 8 SARS-CoV-2 convalescent individuals. Trial participants were randomized into five groups of five: low-dose or high-dose Ad26.COV2.S given once or twice, or placebo on both occasions. Blinding of investigators to trial group allocation was maintained during experiments and outcome assessment. General study outcomes and caveats: Compared with placebo recipients, Ad26.COV2.S recipients showed higher spike-specific TCR breadth (P = 0.0014). After vaccination, spike-specific CD8+ and CD4+ T cell responses were reported to show substantial breadth. The authors noted that the TCR breadth and depth analyses may have underestimated total T cell responses. The study was not powered to compare responses between vaccine doses or regimens. Vaccine and placebo recipients had similar non-spike TCR breadth, a finding consistent with the vaccine containing only spike.

The sample consisted of peripheral blood, taken in a trial of Ad26.COV2.S vaccine versus placebo. This clonotype originated in a person aged 18-65 years who received the Ad26.COV2.S COVID-19 vaccine or a placebo.

The CDR3 amino acid sequence is: CASSINRRGYTF. The DNA sequence is given as TGTGCCAGCAGCATTAACAGAAGGGGCTACACCTTC. Recombination connected TRBV21-1 to TRBJ1-2; the table's D call of TRBD1 was not tested on the DNA. TRBV21-1 is tagged as a pseudogene. The CDR3 spans 12 residues, from the cysteine through the phenylalanine. The read is trimmed to its CDR3 DNA, 36 bases read in frame from base 1.